The clone carrying this T cell receptor (beta chain) was seen at least ten times. Antigen unknown. Germline V lookup: CDR1 SGHTA, CDR2 FQGNSA. This CDR3 spans 15 amino acids. The germline V and J ends were trimmed by 1 base and 2 bases, with 11 bases remaining between them. Each CDR3 protein is one row after TCRdb ran MiXCR on the 5' RACE reads. The sample consists of some 23,000 distinct CDR3 sequences, over 7.5% of them appearing once. The sample comes from a study of spatial heterogeneity in lung cancer. Study results and caveats: Alpha and beta chain coverage of tumor T cells was estimated at about 6.8% and 14%, respectively. In tumors, expanded intratumoral alpha and beta TCR counts tracked mutation counts.

Time point noted: sample taken at primary tumor resection. Whole RNA was taken from tumor, nontumor lung or frozen PBMC; it was then sequenced unsorted. The specimen comprised lung tumor tissue, sampled at surgery. J is TRBJ1-2 and V is TRBV7-2; no reliable D call. The TCR sequence derives from a male donor with early-stage non-small cell lung cancer. CDR3 loop: CASSLDEAGNYGYTF. The CDR3 DNA reads TGTGCCAGCAGCTTAGATGAGGCCGGGAACTATGGCTACACCTTC. The entire variable domain, with the rest obtained from reference TRBV7-2 and TRBJ1-2, is as follows: GAGVSQSPSNKVTEKGKDVELRCDPISGHTALYWYRQSLGQGLEFLIYFQGNSAPDKSGLPSDRFSAERTGGSVSTLTIQRTQQEDSAVYLCASSLDEAGNYGYTFGSGTRLTVV.